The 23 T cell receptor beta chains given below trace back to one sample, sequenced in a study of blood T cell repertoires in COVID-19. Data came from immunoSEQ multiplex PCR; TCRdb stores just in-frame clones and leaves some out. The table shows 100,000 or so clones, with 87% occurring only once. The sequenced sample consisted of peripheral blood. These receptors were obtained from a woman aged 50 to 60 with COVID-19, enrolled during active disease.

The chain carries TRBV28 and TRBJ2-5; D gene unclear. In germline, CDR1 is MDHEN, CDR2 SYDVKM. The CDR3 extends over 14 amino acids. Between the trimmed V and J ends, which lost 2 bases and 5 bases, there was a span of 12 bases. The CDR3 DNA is TGTGCCAGCAGTTTACTTTCAGGTTCGGAGACCCAGTACTTC. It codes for CASSLLSGSETQYF.

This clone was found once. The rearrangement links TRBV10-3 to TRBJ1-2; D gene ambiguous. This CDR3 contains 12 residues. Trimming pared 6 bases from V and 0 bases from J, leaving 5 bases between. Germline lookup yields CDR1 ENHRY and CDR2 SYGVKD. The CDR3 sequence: CAISTANYGYTF. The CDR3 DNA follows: TGTGCCATCAGCACAGCTAACTATGGCTACACCTTC.

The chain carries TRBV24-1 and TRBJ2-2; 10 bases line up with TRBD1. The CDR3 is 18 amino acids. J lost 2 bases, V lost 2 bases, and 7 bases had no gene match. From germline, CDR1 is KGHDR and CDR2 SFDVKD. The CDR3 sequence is CATSDSSGQGVNTGELFF. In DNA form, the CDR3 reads TGTGCCACCAGTGATTCCTCTGGACAGGGGGTTAACACCGGGGAGCTGTTTTTT.

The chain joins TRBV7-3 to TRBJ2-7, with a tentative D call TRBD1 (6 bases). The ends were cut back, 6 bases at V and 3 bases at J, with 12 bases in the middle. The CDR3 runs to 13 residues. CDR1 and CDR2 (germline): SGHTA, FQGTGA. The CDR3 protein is CASSHQQGYEQYF. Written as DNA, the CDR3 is TGTGCCAGCAGTCACCAACAGGGCTACGAGCAGTACTTC.

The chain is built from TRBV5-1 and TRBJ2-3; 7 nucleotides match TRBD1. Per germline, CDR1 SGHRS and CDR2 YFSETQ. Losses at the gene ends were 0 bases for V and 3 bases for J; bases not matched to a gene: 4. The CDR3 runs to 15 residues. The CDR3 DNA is TGCGCCAGCAGCTTGGCGGACAGGCAGACAGATACGCAGTATTTT. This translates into CASSLADRQTDTQYF.

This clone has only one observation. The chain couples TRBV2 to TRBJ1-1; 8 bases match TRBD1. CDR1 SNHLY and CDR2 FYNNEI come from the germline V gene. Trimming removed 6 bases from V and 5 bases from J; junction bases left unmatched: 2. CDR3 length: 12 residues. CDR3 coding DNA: TGTGCCAGCAGACGGACAGGGACTGAAGCTTTCTTT. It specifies CASRRTGTEAFF.

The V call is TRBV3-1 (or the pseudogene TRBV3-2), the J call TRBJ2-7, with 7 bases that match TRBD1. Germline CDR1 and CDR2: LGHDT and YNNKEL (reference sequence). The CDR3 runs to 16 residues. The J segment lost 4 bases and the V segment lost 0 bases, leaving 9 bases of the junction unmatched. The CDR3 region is CASSQDIAGGMYEQYF. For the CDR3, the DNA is TGTGCCAGCAGCCAAGATATAGCAGGGGGTATGTACGAGCAGTACTTC.

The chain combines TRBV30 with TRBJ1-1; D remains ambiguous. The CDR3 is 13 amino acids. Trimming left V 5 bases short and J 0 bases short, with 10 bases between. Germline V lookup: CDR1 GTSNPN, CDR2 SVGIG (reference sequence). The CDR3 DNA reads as TGTGCCTGGGCCTCCAGGATGAACACTGAAGCTTTCTTT. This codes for CAWASRMNTEAFF.

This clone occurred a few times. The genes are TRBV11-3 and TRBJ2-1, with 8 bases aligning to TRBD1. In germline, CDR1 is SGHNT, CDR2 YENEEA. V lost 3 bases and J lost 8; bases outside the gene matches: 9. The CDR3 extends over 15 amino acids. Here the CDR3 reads CASSFVGQGTDEQFF. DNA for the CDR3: TGTGCCAGCAGCTTCGTCGGACAGGGCACAGATGAGCAGTTCTTC.

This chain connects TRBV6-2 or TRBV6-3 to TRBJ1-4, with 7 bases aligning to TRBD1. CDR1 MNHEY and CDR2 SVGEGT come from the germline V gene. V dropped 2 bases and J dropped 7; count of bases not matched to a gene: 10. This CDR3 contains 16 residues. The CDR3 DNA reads TGTGCCAGCAGTTACGGGACCGGGACAGCGGGTGAAAAACTGTTTTTT. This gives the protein CASSYGTGTAGEKLFF.

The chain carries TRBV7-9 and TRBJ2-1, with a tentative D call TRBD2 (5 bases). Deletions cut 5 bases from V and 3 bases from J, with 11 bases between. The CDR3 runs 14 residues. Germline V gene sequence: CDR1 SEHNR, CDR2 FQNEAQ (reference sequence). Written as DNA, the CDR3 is TGTGCCAGCAGCCGCGGACTCGACTACAATGAGCAGTTCTTC. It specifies CASSRGLDYNEQFF. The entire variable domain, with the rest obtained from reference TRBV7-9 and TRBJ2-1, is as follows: DTGVSQNPRHKITKRGQNVTFRCDPISEHNRLYWYRQTLGQGPEFLTYFQNEAQLEKSRLLSDRFSAERPKGSFSTLEIQRTEQGDSAMYLCASSRGLDYNEQFFGPGTRLTVL.

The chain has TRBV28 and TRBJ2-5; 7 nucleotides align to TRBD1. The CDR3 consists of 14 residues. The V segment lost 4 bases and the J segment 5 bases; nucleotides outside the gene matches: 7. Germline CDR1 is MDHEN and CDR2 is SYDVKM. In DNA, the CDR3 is TGTGCCAGCAGTTATAGGACAGGAAGGGAGACCCAGTACTTC. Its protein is CASSYRTGRETQYF.

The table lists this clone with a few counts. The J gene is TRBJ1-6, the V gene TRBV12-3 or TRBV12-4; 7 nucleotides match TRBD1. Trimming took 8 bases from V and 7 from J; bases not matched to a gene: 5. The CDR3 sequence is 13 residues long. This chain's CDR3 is CASRGQRNSPLHF. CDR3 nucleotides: TGTGCCAGCCGGGGACAGCGGAATTCACCCCTCCACTTT.

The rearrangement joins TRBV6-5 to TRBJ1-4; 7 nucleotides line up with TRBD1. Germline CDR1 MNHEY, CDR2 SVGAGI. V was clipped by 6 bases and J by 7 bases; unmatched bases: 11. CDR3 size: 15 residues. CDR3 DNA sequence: TGTGCCAGCAGACGGGACAGTTTTTCTGGTGAAAAACTGTTTTTT. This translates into CASRRDSFSGEKLFF.

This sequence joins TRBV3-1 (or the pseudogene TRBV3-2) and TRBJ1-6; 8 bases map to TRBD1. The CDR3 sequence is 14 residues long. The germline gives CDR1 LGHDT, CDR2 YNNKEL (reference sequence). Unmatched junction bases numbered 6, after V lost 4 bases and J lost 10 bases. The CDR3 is CASSPGTGGSPLHF. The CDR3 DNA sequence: TGTGCCAGCAGCCCGGGGACAGGTGGCTCACCCCTCCACTTT.

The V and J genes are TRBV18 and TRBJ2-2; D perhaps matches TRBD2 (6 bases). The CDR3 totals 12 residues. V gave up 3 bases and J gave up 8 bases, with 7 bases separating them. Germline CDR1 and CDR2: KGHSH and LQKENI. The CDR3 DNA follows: TGTGCCAGCTCACCCCGGGAGGGGGAGCTGTTTTTT. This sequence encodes CASSPREGELFF.

The CDR3 DNA is TGTGCCAGCAGCCTGCAGTCTGGGAGAGTTCATCACAATGAGCAGTTCTTC. This codes for CASSLQSGRVHHNEQFF. V usage is TRBV7-2 and J usage is TRBJ2-1, with TRBD2 as a possible D gene (5 bases). This CDR3 region has 17 residues. Germline V gene sequence: CDR1 SGHTA, CDR2 FQGNSA. V was clipped by 5 bases and J by 5 bases, with 22 bases between them.

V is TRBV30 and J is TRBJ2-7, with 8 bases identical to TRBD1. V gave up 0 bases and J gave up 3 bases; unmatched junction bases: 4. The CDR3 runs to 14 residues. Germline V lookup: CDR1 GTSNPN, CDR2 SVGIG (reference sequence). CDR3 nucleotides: TGTGCCTGGAGTGTTCAGGGGGCAGTCTACGAGCAGTACTTC. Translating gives CAWSVQGAVYEQYF.

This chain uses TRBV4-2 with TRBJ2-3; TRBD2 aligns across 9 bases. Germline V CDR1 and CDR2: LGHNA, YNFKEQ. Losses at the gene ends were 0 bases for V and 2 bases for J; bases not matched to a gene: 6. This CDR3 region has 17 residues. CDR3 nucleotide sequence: TGTGCCAGCAGCCAAGACGGGACTAGCTGGACCACAGATACGCAGTATTTT. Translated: CASSQDGTSWTTDTQYF.

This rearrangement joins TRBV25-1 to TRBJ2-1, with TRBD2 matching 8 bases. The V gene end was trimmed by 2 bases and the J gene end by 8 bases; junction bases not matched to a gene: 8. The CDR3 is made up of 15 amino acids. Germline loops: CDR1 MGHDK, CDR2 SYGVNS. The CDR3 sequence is CASSEPGLAMDEQFF. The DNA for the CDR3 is TGTGCCAGCAGTGAACCCGGACTAGCAATGGATGAGCAGTTCTTC.

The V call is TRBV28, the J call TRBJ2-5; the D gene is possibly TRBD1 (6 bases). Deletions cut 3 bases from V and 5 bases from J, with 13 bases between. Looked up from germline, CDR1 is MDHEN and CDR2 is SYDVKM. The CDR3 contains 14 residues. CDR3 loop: CASSFARTGETQYF. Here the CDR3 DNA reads TGTGCCAGCAGTTTCGCTAGAACAGGGGAGACCCAGTACTTC. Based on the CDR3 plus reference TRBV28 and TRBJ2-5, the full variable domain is DVKVTQSSRYLVKRTGEKVFLECVQDMDHENMFWYRQDPGLGLRLIYFSYDVKMKEKGDIPEGYSVSREKKERFSLILESASTNQTSMYLCASSFARTGETQYFGPGTRLLVL.

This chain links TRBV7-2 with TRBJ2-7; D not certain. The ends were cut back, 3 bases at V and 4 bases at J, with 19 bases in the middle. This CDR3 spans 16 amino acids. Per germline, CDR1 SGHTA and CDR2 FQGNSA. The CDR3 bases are TGTGCCAGCAGCTTCATACGTTTGTCCGCAGTTTACGAGCAGTACTTC. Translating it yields CASSFIRLSAVYEQYF.

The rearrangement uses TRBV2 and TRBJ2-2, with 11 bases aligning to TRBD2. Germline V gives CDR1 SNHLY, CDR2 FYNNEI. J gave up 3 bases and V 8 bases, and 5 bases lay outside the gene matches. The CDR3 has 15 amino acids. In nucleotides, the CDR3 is TGTGCCAGCGAGGCTAGCGGGGGGCACACCGGGGAGCTGTTTTTT. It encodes CASEASGGHTGELFF.